This T cell receptor beta chain appears in the sequencing data of a study of blood T cell repertoires in COVID-19. Study in general: Italy, Spain and the United States were the sources of the convalescent and acute COVID-19 samples.

Measured with immunoSEQ multiplex PCR; TCRdb has only the in-frame clones, and not every one. This sample carries fewer than 200,000 clones, under 95% of them seen once, and the ten largest clones take approximately 5%. In Seattle, patients joined the study during active infection and were tracked longitudinally. This clonotype was obtained from a man aged 18 to 29 with COVID-19, enrolled during active disease. The sequenced sample consisted of peripheral blood.

CDR3: CASSFSAGGRTYEQYF. The CDR3 region has the DNA TGTGCCAGCAGCTTTAGCGCGGGAGGAAGGACCTACGAGCAGTACTTC. This chain links TRBV11-2 with TRBJ2-7, with 8 bases that match TRBD2. This CDR3 comprises 16 residues. V lost 3 bases to trimming and J lost 2 bases; unmatched junction nucleotides: 9. Per germline, CDR1 SGHAT and CDR2 FQNNGV.